At least ten counts were recorded for the clone carrying this T cell receptor beta chain. The sample has other DNA sequences that encode this CDR3 too. This entry comes from a study of shared clonotypes between healthy human individuals. The CDR3 runs 13 residues. Germline V CDR1 and CDR2: SGHTA, FQGNSA. Deletions cut 4 bases from V and 4 bases from J, with 7 bases between. TCRdb's table, derived via immunoSEQ multiplex PCR, lists solely in-frame clones and lacks some. In the table there are hundreds of thousands of clones, 73% of which are singletons. This clonotype was obtained from a woman younger than 45 in good health. The sample was memory CD4+ T cells sorted from blood. Sample subset: CD45RA-negative fraction. This chain joins TRBV7-2 and TRBJ2-2; no clear D. The CDR3 is CASSSTVTGELFF. As DNA, the CDR3 is TGTGCCAGCAGCTCGACGGTCACCGGGGAGCTGTTTTTT.